Below, 30 T cell receptor beta chains from the same sample are listed, as sequenced in a study of T cell changes during pregnancy in multiple sclerosis. Repertoires were generated with immunoSEQ multiplex PCR, while TCRdb's copy carries only in-frame clones and drops some. The sample carries 30,000 to 45,000 clones, 85% to 95% recorded once. The sequencing input was PBMCs (not recorded whether the cells were cultured). Receptors originate from a female donor with multiple sclerosis, enrolled in a pregnancy study.

Here the CDR3 reads CASSLFPGVVEQFF. In nucleotides, the CDR3 is TGTGCCAGCAGCTTATTTCCGGGAGTGGTTGAGCAGTTCTTC. The chain joins TRBV7-9 to TRBJ2-1, with a weak D call TRBD2 (6 bases). V lost 2 bases and J 9 bases, leaving 14 bases between the germline ends. Germline assignment: CDR1 SEHNR and CDR2 FQNEAQ (reference sequence). The CDR3 is made up of 14 amino acids.

This clone was seen only a few times. The chain carries TRBV7-9 and TRBJ1-3, with 8 bases that match TRBD1. Germline loops: CDR1 SEHNR, CDR2 FQNEAQ (reference sequence). The V segment lost 5 bases and the J segment 5 bases; nucleotides outside the gene matches: 5. The CDR3 totals 14 residues. The CDR3 loop reads CASSHAGGRNTIYF. CDR3 nucleotide sequence: TGTGCCAGCAGCCACGCAGGGGGCCGAAACACCATATATTTT.

The gene calls are TRBV4-1 and TRBJ1-1; a possible D gene is TRBD1 (5 bases). The CDR3 contains 16 residues. Trimming stripped 0 bases from V and 2 bases from J, with 13 bases between. The germline V gene has CDR1 MGHRA and CDR2 YSYEKL. The CDR3 DNA reads TGCGCCAGCAGCCAAGATTCAGGGTTAATCAACACTGAAGCTTTCTTT. This translates into CASSQDSGLINTEAFF.

This chain connects TRBV2 to TRBJ1-1; D unresolved. Germline V gives CDR1 SNHLY, CDR2 FYNNEI. Trimming stripped 3 bases from V and 6 bases from J, with 5 bases between. The CDR3 is made up of 11 amino acids. CDR3 region: CASSDKAEAFF. CDR3 DNA sequence: TGTGCCAGCAGTGACAAAGCTGAAGCTTTCTTT.

The chain employs TRBV15 and TRBJ2-7; D remains unclear. There are 13 residues in the CDR3. The germline V gene has CDR1 LNHNV and CDR2 YYDKDF (reference sequence). V shed 0 bases and J shed 4 bases, with 7 bases lying between them. The CDR3 DNA follows: TGTGCCACCAGCAGAGATTATTCGTACGAGCAGTACTTC. This codes for CATSRDYSYEQYF.

The chain links TRBV6-5 to TRBJ2-2; possibly TRBD1 or TRBD2 for D (5 bases each). V was cut by 0 bases and J by 7 bases, with 9 bases left in between. This CDR3 contains 14 residues. Germline CDR1 is MNHEY and CDR2 is SVGAGI. The CDR3 DNA reads as TGTGCCAGCAGTTACTCATGGGGGAGCGGGGAGCTGTTTTTT. It is translated as CASSYSWGSGELFF.

The V call is TRBV14, the J call TRBJ1-1, with D possibly being TRBD1 (5 bases). Germline V gene data show CDR1 as SGHDN and CDR2 as FVKESK. The V end lost 2 bases, the J end lost 5 bases, and 15 bases lay between the germline ends. CDR3 length: 15 amino acids. The CDR3 nucleotides read TGTGCCAGCAGCCAAATTGGTGGGGGGGTGACTGAAGCTTTCTTT. This translates into CASSQIGGGVTEAFF.

The CDR3 DNA follows: TGCGCCAGCAGCTTGGGACTAGCGGGAGGTTATGAGCAGTTCTTC. Translated, it gives CASSLGLAGGYEQFF. This sequence joins TRBV5-1 and TRBJ2-1; 13 positions match TRBD2. J gave up 8 bases and V 0 bases, and 2 bases lay outside the gene matches. CDR3 length: 15 residues. Germline CDR1 reads SGHRS; CDR2 reads YFSETQ.

The DNA of the CDR3 is TGCGCCAGCAGTCTTATCCCGGGAGGTGGAAACACCATATATTTT. Protein product: CASSLIPGGGNTIYF. The chain employs TRBV5-1 and TRBJ1-3; D gene ambiguous. Trimming took 5 bases from V and 3 from J, leaving 15 bases between them. CDR3 size: 15 residues. Germline V gene sequence: CDR1 SGHRS, CDR2 YFSETQ.

The chain combines TRBV4-2 with TRBJ2-4, with 11 nucleotides matching TRBD2. The V and J ends lost 1 base and 0 bases, in that order; junction bases with no gene match: 5. This CDR3 is built from 18 residues. Germline CDR1 is LGHNA and CDR2 is YNFKEQ. In DNA, the CDR3 is TGTGCCAGCAGCCAAGTGCAGGGACTAGCGGTAGCCAAAAACATTCAGTACTTC. Encoded protein: CASSQVQGLAVAKNIQYF.

The chain recombines TRBV6-6 with TRBJ2-5; 7 positions agree with TRBD2. V lost 0 bases to trimming and J lost 9 bases; unmatched junction nucleotides: 13. CDR3 length: 16 residues. The germline V gene has CDR1 MNHNY and CDR2 SVGAGI (reference sequence). The CDR3 loop is CASSYSAGEVSRAQYF. The CDR3 coding sequence is TGTGCCAGCAGTTACTCGGCGGGAGAAGTTTCACGGGCCCAGTACTTC.

The rearrangement joins TRBV6-5 to TRBJ2-3; a possible D gene is TRBD2 (7 bases). Germline CDR1 is MNHEY and CDR2 is SVGAGI. Trimming shortened V by 0 bases and J by 1 base, and 11 bases separated the two germline ends. This CDR3 region has 16 residues. DNA for the CDR3: TGTGCCAGCAGTTACTCGGGGGGGCTGGGCACAGATACGCAGTATTTT. As protein: CASSYSGGLGTDTQYF.

The chain is built from TRBV11-2 and TRBJ1-5, with D uncertain. The CDR3 runs 15 residues. V was trimmed by 5 bases and J by 0 bases, leaving 11 bases between them. Germline V gene lookup returns CDR1 SGHAT and CDR2 FQNNGV. The CDR3 loop reads CASSVTEDSNQPQHF. Written as DNA, the CDR3 is TGTGCCAGCAGCGTAACAGAAGATAGCAATCAGCCCCAGCATTTT.

The rearrangement links TRBV7-2 to TRBJ2-5; 7 bases are a match to TRBD1. V lost 5 bases to trimming and J lost 5 bases; unmatched junction nucleotides: 8. CDR3 size: 14 residues. Germline V gene sequence: CDR1 SGHTA, CDR2 FQGNSA. This chain's CDR3 is CASSRNRGEETQYF. CDR3 DNA: TGTGCCAGCAGCCGCAACAGGGGAGAGGAGACCCAGTACTTC. The entire variable domain, with the rest obtained from reference TRBV7-2 and TRBJ2-5, is as follows: GAGVSQSPSNKVTEKGKDVELRCDPISGHTALYWYRQSLGQGLEFLIYFQGNSAPDKSGLPSDRFSAERTGGSVSTLTIQRTQQEDSAVYLCASSRNRGEETQYFGPGTRLLVL.

The chain employs TRBV28 and TRBJ2-7; 12 positions match TRBD1. CDR3 length equals 13 residues. CDR1 MDHEN and CDR2 SYDVKM come from the germline V gene. Trimming cost V 6 bases and J 7 bases; bases outside gene matches: 4. Here the CDR3 DNA reads TGTGCCAGCAGGGGACAGGGGGCTAGGGAGCAGTACTTC. Amino acids: CASRGQGAREQYF.

The V gene is TRBV18, the J gene TRBJ1-1; 8 bases line up with TRBD1. Unmatched junction bases numbered 37, after V lost 6 bases and J lost 4 bases. The CDR3 has 24 residues. Germline CDR1 reads KGHSH; CDR2 reads LQKENI. The CDR3 coding sequence is TGTGCCAGCTCCCGACGTCCGACCTCGGCCAGGGGGCTGACGTCTCAGGGGGCTGTCACTGAAGCTTTCTTT. Translated, it gives CASSRRPTSARGLTSQGAVTEAFF.

The rearrangement uses TRBV5-1 and TRBJ2-2, with D perhaps matching TRBD1 (5 bases). Germline CDR1 SGHRS, CDR2 YFSETQ. This CDR3 has 15 amino acids. Trimming left V 3 bases short and J 0 bases short, with 9 bases between. CDR3 sequence reads: CASSSRTTNTGELFF. DNA of the CDR3: TGCGCCAGCAGCTCTAGGACAACGAACACCGGGGAGCTGTTTTTT. The full variable domain, in which reference TRBV5-1 and TRBJ2-2 provide the parts outside the CDR3, is KAGVTQTPRYLIKTRGQQVTLSCSPISGHRSVSWYQQTPGQGLQFLFEYFSETQRNKGNFPGRFSGRQFSNSRSEMNVSTLELGDSALYLCASSSRTTNTGELFFGEGSRLTVL.

This chain joins TRBV4-1 and TRBJ2-7; 9 bases agree with TRBD1. CDR1 and CDR2 (germline): MGHRA, YSYEKL. The CDR3 has 17 amino acids. Trimming removed 1 base from V and 2 bases from J; junction bases left unmatched: 9. In DNA, the CDR3 is TGCGCCAGCAGCCAAGGGAATCTCCGGGACAGGGCCTACGAGCAGTACTTC. It is translated as CASSQGNLRDRAYEQYF.

The rearrangement uses TRBV11-1 and TRBJ1-4; 7 nucleotides line up with TRBD1. The CDR3 spans 15 residues. V lost 5 bases, J lost 0 bases, and 3 bases stayed unmatched. The germline V gene encodes CDR1 SGHAT and CDR2 FQDESV (reference sequence). The CDR3 nucleotides read TGTGCCAGCAGCAAAGGGACAGCAACTAATGAAAAACTGTTTTTT. It is translated as CASSKGTATNEKLFF.

J is TRBJ2-7 and V is TRBV28, with TRBD2 matching over 11 bases. Looked up from germline, CDR1 is MDHEN and CDR2 is SYDVKM. The CDR3 has 14 amino acids. V gave up 5 bases and J gave up 4 bases; unmatched junction bases: 4. The CDR3: CASSPGLAAYEQYF. The CDR3 DNA reads as TGTGCCAGCAGTCCGGGACTAGCGGCGTACGAGCAGTACTTC.

V and J are TRBV5-1 and TRBJ2-7, with D possibly matching TRBD2 (6 bases). The CDR3 sequence is 13 residues long. CDR1 and CDR2 (germline): SGHRS, YFSETQ. With 3 bases removed from V and 3 bases from J, the gap between germline ends came to 10 bases. Written as DNA, the CDR3 is TGCGCCAGCAGCTCGGGACTTTTCTACGAGCAGTACTTC. Translated: CASSSGLFYEQYF. The variable domain in full, completed from reference TRBV5-1 and TRBJ2-7, reads KAGVTQTPRYLIKTRGQQVTLSCSPISGHRSVSWYQQTPGQGLQFLFEYFSETQRNKGNFPGRFSGRQFSNSRSEMNVSTLELGDSALYLCASSSGLFYEQYFGPGTRLTVT.

This clone was observed once. V usage is TRBV7-3 and J usage is TRBJ2-3; D tentatively reads TRBD1 or TRBD2 (5 bases each). The V gene lost 5 bases and the J gene lost 7 bases, with 13 bases spanning the gap. CDR3 length: 13 amino acids. CDR1 SGHTA and CDR2 FQGTGA come from the germline V gene. The DNA for the CDR3 is TGTGCCAGCAGCCTGACGGGGCCGAATACGCAGTATTTT. It yields the protein CASSLTGPNTQYF.

The chain carries TRBV9 and TRBJ1-4, with a tentative D call TRBD1 (6 bases). From germline, CDR1 is SGDLS and CDR2 YYNGEE. V shed 5 bases and J shed 7 bases, with 15 bases lying between them. This CDR3 spans 14 amino acids. The CDR3 bases are TGTGCCAGCAGTGGCCAGGGGTTAGGTGAAAAACTGTTTTTT. Translated: CASSGQGLGEKLFF. The full variable domain, with the rest looked up from reference TRBV9 and TRBJ1-4, is DSGVTQTPKHLITATGQRVTLRCSPRSGDLSVYWYQQSLDQGLQFLIQYYNGEERAKGNILERFSAQQFPDLHSELNLSSLELGDSALYFCASSGQGLGEKLFFGSGTQLSVL.

This chain joins TRBV28 and TRBJ1-2, with D tentatively TRBD1 (5 bases). Germline V gene data show CDR1 as MDHEN and CDR2 as SYDVKM. The V gene lost 7 bases and the J gene lost 6 bases, with 12 bases spanning the gap. The CDR3 consists of 12 residues. Here the CDR3 DNA reads TGTGCCAGCAATGGAGGGGACGATGGCTACACCTTC. Translation gives CASNGGDDGYTF.

This chain connects TRBV6-1 to TRBJ2-5, with 12 positions matching TRBD1. The V gene end was trimmed by 5 bases and the J gene end by 5 bases; junction bases not matched to a gene: 6. Germline assignment: CDR1 MNHNS and CDR2 SASEGT. The CDR3 spans 15 residues. The CDR3 DNA reads as TGTGCCAGCAGTTGGGACAGGGGGCCGGGGGAGACCCAGTACTTC. Translated: CASSWDRGPGETQYF.

The chain has TRBV6-5 and TRBJ2-1, with D unresolved. The ends were cut back, 5 bases at V and 6 bases at J, with 17 bases in the middle. CDR1 MNHEY and CDR2 SVGAGI come from the germline V gene. This CDR3 comprises 15 residues. The DNA of the CDR3 is TGTGCCAGCAGTCCTGACCTACGGGCTAGCAATGAGCAGTTCTTC. Translated, it gives CASSPDLRASNEQFF.

The rearrangement uses TRBV29-1 and TRBJ1-1, with D possibly being TRBD1 (6 bases). The V gene lost 5 bases and the J gene lost 1 base, with 8 bases spanning the gap. The germline CDR1 and CDR2 sequences are SQVTM and ANQGSEA. CDR3 size: 12 residues. The DNA of the CDR3 is TGCAGCGTTTCCAGGGGGAACACTGAAGCTTTCTTT. As protein: CSVSRGNTEAFF.

The chain recombines TRBV28 with TRBJ1-1, with D unresolved. Germline V gene data show CDR1 as MDHEN and CDR2 as SYDVKM. The CDR3 sequence is 13 residues long. Trimming pared 3 bases from V and 4 bases from J, leaving 9 bases between. The chain's CDR3 is CASSFVTTTEAFF. Written as DNA, the CDR3 is TGTGCCAGCAGTTTCGTGACAACCACTGAAGCTTTCTTT.

The chain links TRBV18 to TRBJ2-3; no clear D gene. CDR1 is KGHSH, CDR2 LQKENI, per germline. Trimming removed 2 bases at V and 3 bases at J, with 6 bases between. This CDR3 comprises 13 residues. CDR3 nucleotides: TGTGCCAGCTCACCAAAAAGGACAGATACGCAGTATTTT. Its protein product is CASSPKRTDTQYF. The whole variable domain, remainder taken from reference TRBV18 and TRBJ2-3, is NAGVMQNPRHLVRRRGQEARLRCSPMKGHSHVYWYRQLPEEGLKFMVYLQKENIIDESGMPKERFSAEFPKEGPSILRIQQVVRGDSAAYFCASSPKRTDTQYFGPGTRLTVL.

The V gene is TRBV7-8, the J gene TRBJ2-3; 7 bases align to TRBD1. The CDR3 consists of 16 residues. V was clipped by 4 bases and J by 1 base; unmatched bases: 8. Germline assignment: CDR1 SGHVS and CDR2 FQNEAQ. The CDR3 sequence is CASSSLVGTGTDTQYF. The CDR3 DNA follows: TGTGCCAGCAGCTCCCTTGTGGGGACAGGCACAGATACGCAGTATTTT.